This passage covers 29 T cell receptor beta chains from one sample sequenced in a study of cytomegalovirus exposure and HLA in healthy donors. 60 Vbeta and 13 Jbeta primers were used in PCR. Using immunoSEQ multiplex PCR, the repertoire was profiled, and TCRdb retains in-frame clones only, with some absent. Of 120,000 or so clones listed, about three quarters are singletons. Sequencing was performed on PBMCs. These receptors originate from a woman aged 40 to 50 in good health and CMV-seropositive.

V is TRBV7-3 and J is TRBJ2-1; D not resolved. Between the trimmed V and J ends, which lost 6 bases and 9 bases, there was a span of 15 bases. The germline CDR1 and CDR2 sequences are SGHTA and FQGTGA. The CDR3 totals 13 residues. CDR3: CASSQERAREQFF. In DNA, the CDR3 is TGTGCCAGCAGTCAAGAGCGCGCCCGTGAGCAGTTCTTC. Full variable domain (outside the CDR3, taken from reference TRBV7-3 and TRBJ2-1): GAGVSQTPSNKVTEKGKYVELRCDPISGHTALYWYRQSLGQGPEFLIYFQGTGAADDSGLPNDRFFAVRPEGSVSTLKIQRTERGDSAVYLCASSQERAREQFFGPGTRLTVL.

The count of this clone is one. This rearrangement joins TRBV4-1 to TRBJ2-2; TRBD1 matches 10 bases. CDR3 size: 15 residues. CDR1 and CDR2 (germline): MGHRA, YSYEKL. V was clipped by 7 bases and J by 6 bases; unmatched bases: 8. Here the CDR3 reads CASTARTGGAGELFF. The CDR3 DNA reads as TGCGCCAGCACCGCTCGGACAGGGGGTGCCGGGGAGCTGTTTTTT.

J is TRBJ1-1 and V is TRBV29-1; unclear D gene. Trimming removed 5 bases at V and 5 bases at J, with 9 bases between. The CDR3 is made up of 11 amino acids. Germline values: CDR1 SQVTM, CDR2 ANQGSEA. CDR3 protein: CSVSPLTEAFF. DNA for the CDR3: TGCAGCGTTTCCCCCCTGACTGAAGCTTTCTTT.

The V and J genes are TRBV7-6 and TRBJ1-4; 8 nucleotides align to TRBD1. The CDR3 has 16 residues. Germline values: CDR1 SGHVS, CDR2 FNYEAQ. The trim removed 4 bases at V and 4 bases at J, leaving 8 bases unmatched. The CDR3, as DNA: TGTGCCAGCAGCTCGGGACAGGTTAAGCTTAATGAAAAACTGTTTTTT. Protein product: CASSSGQVKLNEKLFF.

V and J are TRBV7-3 and TRBJ1-1, with 9 bases aligning to TRBD1. The CDR3 consists of 15 residues. J was trimmed by 0 bases and V by 5 bases; bases with no gene match: 4. From germline, CDR1 is SGHTA and CDR2 FQGTGA. The CDR3 sequence is CASSPGQGMNTEAFF. The CDR3 DNA follows: TGTGCCAGCAGCCCCGGACAGGGGATGAACACTGAAGCTTTCTTT.

This clone was seen a handful of times. The chain recombines TRBV9 with TRBJ2-1; 9 nucleotides line up with TRBD2. The germline V gene encodes CDR1 SGDLS and CDR2 YYNGEE. This CDR3 has 16 amino acids. J lost 2 bases, V lost 3 bases, and 6 bases had no gene match. The CDR3 region is CASSGDSSGAYNEQFF. The CDR3 bases are TGTGCCAGCAGCGGGGACTCTAGCGGGGCCTACAATGAGCAGTTCTTC.

This clone has more than one count but fewer than ten. The chain has TRBV5-6 and TRBJ2-7; 8 bases are shared with TRBD1. The CDR3 has 17 amino acids. Trimming at V came to 2 bases and at J to 0 bases, leaving 10 bases not matched to a gene. Germline V gene sequence: CDR1 SGHDT, CDR2 YYEEEE. CDR3 in DNA: TGTGCCAGCAGCTTACGACTCCCACAGGGGGTCTCCTACGAGCAGTACTTC. Translating it yields CASSLRLPQGVSYEQYF.

The chain links TRBV5-4 to TRBJ2-1; 8 nucleotides match TRBD2. Germline V gene lookup returns CDR1 SGHNT and CDR2 YYREEE (reference sequence). Unmatched junction bases numbered 13, after V lost 5 bases and J lost 9 bases. The CDR3 has 15 amino acids. The CDR3 DNA reads as TGTGCCAGCAGGCCACTCCCGGGACTAGGGGGTGAGCAGTTCTTC. This sequence encodes CASRPLPGLGGEQFF.

The chain couples TRBV7-2 to TRBJ1-4; D not certain. V was pared by 5 bases and J by 5 bases, with 9 bases between. The CDR3 is 13 amino acids. Per the germline V gene, CDR1 is SGHTA and CDR2 is FQGNSA. The CDR3 bases are TGTGCCAGCAGCCAGTCCGGGAATGAAAAACTGTTTTTT. Encoded protein: CASSQSGNEKLFF. Full variable domain (missing parts from reference TRBV7-2 and TRBJ1-4): GAGVSQSPSNKVTEKGKDVELRCDPISGHTALYWYRQSLGQGLEFLIYFQGNSAPDKSGLPSDRFSAERTGGSVSTLTIQRTQQEDSAVYLCASSQSGNEKLFFGSGTQLSVL.

The chain employs TRBV29-1 and TRBJ2-3; 8 nucleotides align to TRBD2. CDR1 is SQVTM and CDR2 is ANQGSEA in the germline V gene. This CDR3 comprises 14 residues. The J segment lost 5 bases and the V segment lost 7 bases, leaving 11 bases of the junction unmatched. The CDR3 here is CSAELAVGRDTQYF. CDR3 nucleotide sequence: TGCAGCGCCGAACTAGCGGTGGGGAGAGATACGCAGTATTTT.

The chain employs TRBV6-1 and TRBJ1-2; no clear D gene. The CDR3 runs to 12 residues. Trimming removed 0 bases from V and 8 bases from J, with 7 bases in between. Germline CDR1 and CDR2: MNHNS and SASEGT. The CDR3 loop is CASSEAWAGYTF. CDR3 DNA sequence: TGTGCCAGCAGTGAAGCATGGGCAGGCTACACCTTC.

The rearrangement uses TRBV7-9 and TRBJ1-1; D might be TRBD1 (6 bases). The CDR3 has 14 amino acids. V was trimmed by 1 base and J by 3 bases, leaving 9 bases between them. Germline CDR1 SEHNR, CDR2 FQNEAQ (reference sequence). CDR3 DNA sequence: TGTGCCAGCAGCTTAGTAGGGGGTGACACTGAAGCTTTCTTT. It yields the protein CASSLVGGDTEAFF. The whole variable domain, remainder taken from reference TRBV7-9 and TRBJ1-1, is DTGVSQNPRHKITKRGQNVTFRCDPISEHNRLYWYRQTLGQGPEFLTYFQNEAQLEKSRLLSDRFSAERPKGSFSTLEIQRTEQGDSAMYLCASSLVGGDTEAFFGQGTRLTVV.

The V call is TRBV6-1, the J call TRBJ2-4; 7 bases line up with TRBD1. V shed 6 bases, J shed 3 bases, and the junction held 5 bases outside the gene matches. Germline V lookup: CDR1 MNHNS, CDR2 SASEGT. The CDR3 is 14 residues long. CDR3 amino acids: CASSTGEGKNIQYF. Here the CDR3 DNA reads TGTGCCAGCAGCACAGGGGAAGGCAAAAACATTCAGTACTTC.

V gene TRBV7-9 combines with J gene TRBJ1-4; D possibly corresponds to TRBD1 (5 bases). Germline-derived CDR1 and CDR2 are SEHNR and FQNEAQ (reference sequence). This CDR3 spans 14 amino acids. V lost 3 bases, J lost 3 bases, and 8 bases lay in between. The CDR3 sequence: CASSFGASNEKLFF. The CDR3 bases are TGTGCCAGCAGCTTTGGGGCCTCTAATGAAAAACTGTTTTTT.

The chain uses TRBV21-1 and TRBJ2-7; the table's TRBD2 call for D was not verified on the DNA. TRBV21-1 is a pseudogene segment. The CDR3 spans 14 residues. CDR3 loop: CASSPRGGGYEQYF. The CDR3 nucleotides are TGTGCCAGCAGCCCTCGAGGGGGGGGCTACGAGCAGTACTTC.

V usage is TRBV21-1 and J usage is TRBJ1-3. TRBV21-1 is a listed pseudogene. This CDR3 spans 17 amino acids. The CDR3 reads CASSKVSRFEGGNTIYF. The CDR3 DNA reads as TGTGCCAGCAGCAAAGTCTCAAGATTTGAGGGAGGAAACACCATATATTTT.

This clone was seen once. The chain links TRBV19 to TRBJ2-2; D unresolved. Germline assignment: CDR1 LNHDA and CDR2 SQIVND (reference sequence). The V end lost 3 bases, the J end lost 5 bases, and 7 bases lay between the germline ends. This CDR3 has 13 residues. CDR3 sequence: CASSIDWTGELFF. CDR3 nucleotide sequence: TGTGCCAGTAGTATTGACTGGACCGGGGAGCTGTTTTTT.

Notes on this clone: The same CDR3 arises from other DNA sequences in this sample as well. The chain carries TRBV5-4 and TRBJ2-5; unclear D gene. CDR3 length: 13 residues. CDR1 is SGHNT, CDR2 YYREEE, per germline (reference sequence). Trimming took 0 bases from V and 3 from J, leaving 6 bases between them. CDR3 sequence reads: CASSLGGEETQYF. In DNA, the CDR3 is TGTGCCAGCAGCTTGGGTGGAGAAGAGACCCAGTACTTC.

This clone has more than one count but fewer than ten. The V and J genes are TRBV5-4 and TRBJ2-5, with TRBD2 identical over 13 bases. This CDR3 is built from 15 residues. Per germline, CDR1 SGHNT and CDR2 YYREEE (reference sequence). V was clipped by 4 bases and J by 4 bases; unmatched bases: 4. CDR3 amino acids: CASSRLAGGGETQYF. The DNA of the CDR3 is TGTGCCAGCAGCCGACTAGCGGGGGGCGGAGAGACCCAGTACTTC.

The gene calls are TRBV5-1 and TRBJ1-1; a possible D gene is TRBD1 (5 bases). Per the germline V gene, CDR1 is SGHRS and CDR2 is YFSETQ. CDR3 length: 15 residues. Trimming took 4 bases from V and 1 from J, leaving 14 bases between them. DNA for the CDR3: TGCGCCAGCAGCCTAATGGGGGGATCGAACACTGAAGCTTTCTTT. Protein: CASSLMGGSNTEAFF.

The chain joins TRBV1 to TRBJ2-3; TRBD1, the table's D call, was not compared with the DNA. TRBV1 is noted as a pseudogene. This CDR3 region has 16 residues. The CDR3 bases are TGCACCAGCAGCCACAGGGGGGACGTTAGCACAGATACGCAGTATTTT. Translated, it gives CTSSHRGDVSTDTQYF.

The chain couples TRBV5-4 to TRBJ1-2, with 9 bases aligning to TRBD1. V was pared by 4 bases and J by 8 bases, with 6 bases of the junction left unmatched. The germline gives CDR1 SGHNT, CDR2 YYREEE (reference sequence). The CDR3 is made up of 13 amino acids. The CDR3 DNA is TGTGCCAGCAGCGTCGACAGGGGGGAGGGCTACACCTTC. Its translation: CASSVDRGEGYTF. Full variable domain (outside the CDR3, taken from reference TRBV5-4 and TRBJ1-2): ETGVTQSPTHLIKTRGQQVTLRCSSQSGHNTVSWYQQALGQGPQFIFQYYREEENGRGNFPPRFSGLQFPNYSSELNVNALELDDSALYLCASSVDRGEGYTFGSGTRLTVV.

The rearrangement uses TRBV2 and TRBJ2-6, with TRBD1 identical over 11 bases. V was pared by 3 bases and J by 2 bases, with 3 bases of the junction left unmatched. The V gene's germline CDR1 is SNHLY and CDR2 FYNNEI. This CDR3 contains 17 residues. CDR3 sequence: CASSERGQGAGANVLTF. CDR3 bases: TGTGCCAGCAGTGAGAGGGGACAGGGGGCTGGGGCCAACGTCCTGACTTTC.

The gene calls are TRBV19 and TRBJ2-5; D not resolved. V lost 6 bases to trimming and J lost 5 bases, with 13 bases between them. Per the germline V gene, CDR1 is LNHDA and CDR2 is SQIVND (reference sequence). The CDR3 covers 13 residues. Here the CDR3 DNA reads TGTGCCAGTAGCCCTTTAGAGGTCGAGACCCAGTACTTC. Encoded protein: CASSPLEVETQYF.

The rearrangement uses TRBV5-6 and TRBJ2-3; tentative D call: TRBD2 (6 bases). V lost 4 bases to trimming and J lost 4 bases, with 16 bases between them. Germline V gives CDR1 SGHDT, CDR2 YYEEEE. This CDR3 comprises 15 residues. The CDR3 DNA reads as TGTGCCAGCAGCCCCAGCGGGTCTGTCGCAGATACGCAGTATTTT. It is translated as CASSPSGSVADTQYF.

The chain is built from TRBV19 and TRBJ2-7; perhaps TRBD2 as D (6 bases). Trimming removed 4 bases at V and 4 bases at J, with 11 bases between. The length of the CDR3 is 13 residues. Germline lookup yields CDR1 LNHDA and CDR2 SQIVND (reference sequence). The CDR3 DNA follows: TGTGCCAGTAGTAACCCGGGACTTTACGAGCAGTACTTC. Translated: CASSNPGLYEQYF.

V is TRBV30 and J is TRBJ1-2, with D possibly matching TRBD1 (6 bases). V gave up 0 bases and J gave up 7 bases, with 6 bases separating them. The CDR3 runs to 11 residues. Looked up from germline, CDR1 is GTSNPN and CDR2 is SVGIG (reference sequence). CDR3 sequence (DNA): TGTGCCTGGAGTGTACAGGGTGGCTACACCTTC. Translating gives CAWSVQGGYTF.

The chain uses TRBV25-1 and TRBJ1-1; D call uncertain. CDR1 is MGHDK, CDR2 SYGVNS, per germline. The CDR3 runs to 13 residues. With 4 bases removed from V and 2 bases from J, the gap between germline ends came to 8 bases. In DNA, the CDR3 is TGTGCCAGCAGTGTAGGCGGTAACACTGAAGCTTTCTTT. Protein product: CASSVGGNTEAFF.

The J gene is TRBJ2-5, the V gene TRBV5-5; maybe TRBD1 (6 bases). V was trimmed by 0 bases and J by 2 bases, leaving 11 bases between them. The CDR3 totals 15 residues. Germline CDR1 reads SGHKS; CDR2 reads YYEKEE (reference sequence). The CDR3 spells CASSLVRTVQETQYF. The DNA of the CDR3 is TGTGCCAGCAGCTTGGTGAGGACAGTACAAGAGACCCAGTACTTC.